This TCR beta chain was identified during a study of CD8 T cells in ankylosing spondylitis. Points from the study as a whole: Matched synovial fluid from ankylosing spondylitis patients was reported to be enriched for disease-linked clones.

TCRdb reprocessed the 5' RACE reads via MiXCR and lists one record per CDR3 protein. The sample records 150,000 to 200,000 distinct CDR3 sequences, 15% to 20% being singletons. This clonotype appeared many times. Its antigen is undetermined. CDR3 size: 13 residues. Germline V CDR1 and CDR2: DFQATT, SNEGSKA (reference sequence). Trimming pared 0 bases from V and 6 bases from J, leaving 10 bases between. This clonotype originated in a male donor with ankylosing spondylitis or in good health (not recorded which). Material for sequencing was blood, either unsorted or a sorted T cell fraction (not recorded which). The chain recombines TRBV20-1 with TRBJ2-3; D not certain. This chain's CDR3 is CSARDLNGDTQYF. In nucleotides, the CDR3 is TGCAGTGCTAGAGATCTCAACGGGGATACGCAGTATTTT.